This TCR beta chain derives from a study of T-cell reconstitution after alpha-beta-depleted transplantation in children (dated by TCRdb to 2016 to 2018). With respect to the entire study: Using TCR repertoire profiling, the study quantitatively followed how T-cell immune reconstitution unfolded in children after TCRalphabeta/CD19-depleted allogeneic hematopoietic cell transplantation. Results and caveats for the whole study, not just this receptor: In some patients, the high TCRbeta diversity seen at day 60 was put down to recipient T cells and intrathymic progenitors that had survived conditioning. The frequencies of hyperexpanded clones fell over the following months, and after one year, T-cell counts and TCRbeta diversity were mostly attributed to newly produced T cells. About two months after transplant, the apparently early recovery of alphabetaT-cell counts reportedly depended on just several hundred clones that had expanded rapidly and came from non-depleted graft cells.

With respect to this clonotype: No antigen is known for it. Base-call qualities are not available, and no considerably larger clone is one nucleotide away.

The CDR3 has 15 amino acids, counting the end cysteine and phenylalanine. The kept DNA is CDR3 alone, 45 bases in frame from the first base. V and J lose 6 bases and 7 bases, and a span of 21 bases separates them. The germline V gene provides CDR1 SGHAT and CDR2 FQNNGV. The sample's treatment or condition label is to be understood as: allogeneic hematopoietic cell transplantation with graft depleted of TCRalphabeta T cells and CD19 B cells. The children who served as transplant recipients had been given grafts of TCRalphabeta/CD19-depleted allogeneic hematopoietic cells. Library method: PCR. For sequencing, an Illumina HiSeq 2500 was employed. TCR library preparation used molecular barcoding, with unique molecular identifiers applied to normalize quantification of the TCRbeta repertoire. Using fastp trimming at Q25 and MiXCR clonotype assembly, TCRdb reanalyzed the public sequencing data and kept in-frame beta chains. Here each entry gathers all rows of one CDR3 protein and keeps the most common genes and DNA. The table for this sample lists roughly 420,000 distinct CDR3 sequences; about a sixth of them were counted only once. The ten biggest clones cover 29% of the sample.

The rearrangement combines TRBV11-2 with TRBJ2-5; the D gene lacks a confident call. Sequenced here: PBMCs, mostly from graft donor cells, sampled 360 days after TCRalphabeta/CD19-depleted stem cell transplant. This clonotype was obtained from a boy younger than two who had a stem cell transplant for Wiskott-Aldrich syndrome, so the T cells may come from the graft donor. The CDR3 protein: CASSPKLPASRTQYF. In nucleotide form, the sequence is TGTGCCAGCAGTCCTAAACTCCCTGCCTCAAGGACCCAGTACTTC.